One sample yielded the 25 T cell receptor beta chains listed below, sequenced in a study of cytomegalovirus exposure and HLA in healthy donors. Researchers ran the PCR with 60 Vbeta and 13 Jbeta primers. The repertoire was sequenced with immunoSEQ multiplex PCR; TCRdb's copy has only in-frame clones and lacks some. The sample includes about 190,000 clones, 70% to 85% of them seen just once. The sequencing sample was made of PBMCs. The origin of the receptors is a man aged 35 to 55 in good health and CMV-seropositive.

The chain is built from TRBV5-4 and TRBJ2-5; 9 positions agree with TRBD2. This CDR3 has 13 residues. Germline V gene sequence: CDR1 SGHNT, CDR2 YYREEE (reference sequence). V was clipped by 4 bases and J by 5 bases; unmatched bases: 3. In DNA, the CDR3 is TGTGCCAGCAGCATGGCGGGGGGGGAGACCCAGTACTTC. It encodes CASSMAGGETQYF.

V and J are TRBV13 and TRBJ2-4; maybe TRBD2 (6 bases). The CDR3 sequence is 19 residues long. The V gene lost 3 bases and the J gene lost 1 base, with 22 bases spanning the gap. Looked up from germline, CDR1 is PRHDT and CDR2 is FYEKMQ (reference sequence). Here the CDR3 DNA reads TGTGCCAGCAGCTTGTCCCGGACTACCCGAGTATGGGCCAAAAACATTCAGTACTTC. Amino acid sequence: CASSLSRTTRVWAKNIQYF.

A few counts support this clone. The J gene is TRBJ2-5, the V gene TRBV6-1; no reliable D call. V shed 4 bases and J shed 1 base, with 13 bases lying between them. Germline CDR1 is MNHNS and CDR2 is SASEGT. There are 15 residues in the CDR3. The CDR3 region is CASSVLGYGQETQYF. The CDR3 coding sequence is TGTGCCAGCAGTGTCTTGGGCTATGGCCAAGAGACCCAGTACTTC.

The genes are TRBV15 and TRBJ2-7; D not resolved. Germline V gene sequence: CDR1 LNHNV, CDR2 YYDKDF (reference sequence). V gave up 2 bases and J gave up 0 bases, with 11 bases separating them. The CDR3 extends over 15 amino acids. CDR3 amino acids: CATSRSNGLSYEQYF. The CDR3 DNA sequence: TGTGCCACCAGCAGATCAAACGGTCTCTCCTACGAGCAGTACTTC.

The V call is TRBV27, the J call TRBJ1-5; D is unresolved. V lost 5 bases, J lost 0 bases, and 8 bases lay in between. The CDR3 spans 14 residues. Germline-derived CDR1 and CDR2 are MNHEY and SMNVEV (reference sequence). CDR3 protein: CASSPHYSNQPQHF. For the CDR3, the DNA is TGTGCCAGCAGTCCCCACTATAGCAATCAGCCCCAGCATTTT.

CDR3 sequence: CASSSRLAGEVGSYEQYF. Here the CDR3 DNA reads TGTGCCAGCAGCTCCCGGTTAGCGGGAGAGGTTGGTTCCTACGAGCAGTACTTC. The chain joins TRBV7-2 to TRBJ2-7; 9 nucleotides match TRBD2. Unmatched junction bases numbered 14, after V lost 4 bases and J lost 1 base. Germline CDR1 is SGHTA and CDR2 is FQGNSA. This CDR3 contains 18 residues.

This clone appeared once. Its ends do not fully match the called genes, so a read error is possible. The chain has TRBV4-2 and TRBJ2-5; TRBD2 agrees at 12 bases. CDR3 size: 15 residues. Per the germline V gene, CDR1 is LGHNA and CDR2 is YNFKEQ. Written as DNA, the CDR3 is TGTGCCGGCAGCGGAGGGACTAGCGGGCAAGAGACCCAGTACTTC. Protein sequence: CAGSGGTSGQETQYF.

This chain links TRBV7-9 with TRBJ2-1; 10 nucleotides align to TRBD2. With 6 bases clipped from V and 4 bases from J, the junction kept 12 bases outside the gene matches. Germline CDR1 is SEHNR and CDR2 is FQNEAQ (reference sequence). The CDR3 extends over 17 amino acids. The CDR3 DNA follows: TGTGCCAGCAGACCTTCCGACACTAGCGGGGAATACAATGAGCAGTTCTTC. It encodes CASRPSDTSGEYNEQFF.

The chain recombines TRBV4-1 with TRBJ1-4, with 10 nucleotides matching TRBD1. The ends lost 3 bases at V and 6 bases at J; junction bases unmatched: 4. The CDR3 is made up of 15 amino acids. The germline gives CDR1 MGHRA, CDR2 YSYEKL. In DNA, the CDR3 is TGCGCCAGCAGCCAGTCCGGGACAGGGGATGAAAAACTGTTTTTT. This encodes CASSQSGTGDEKLFF.

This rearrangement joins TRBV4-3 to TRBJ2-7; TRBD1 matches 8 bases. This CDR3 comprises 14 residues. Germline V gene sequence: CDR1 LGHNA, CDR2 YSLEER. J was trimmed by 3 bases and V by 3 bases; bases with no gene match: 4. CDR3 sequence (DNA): TGCGCCAGCAGCCAGGCCGACAGGGGCTACGAGCAGTACTTC. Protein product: CASSQADRGYEQYF.

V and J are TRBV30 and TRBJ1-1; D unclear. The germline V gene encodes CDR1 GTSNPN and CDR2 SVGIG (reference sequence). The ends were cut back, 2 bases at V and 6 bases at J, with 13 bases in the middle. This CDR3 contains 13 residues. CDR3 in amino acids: CAWSQSYSSEAFF. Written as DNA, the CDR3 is TGTGCCTGGAGTCAATCGTACAGCTCTGAAGCTTTCTTT.

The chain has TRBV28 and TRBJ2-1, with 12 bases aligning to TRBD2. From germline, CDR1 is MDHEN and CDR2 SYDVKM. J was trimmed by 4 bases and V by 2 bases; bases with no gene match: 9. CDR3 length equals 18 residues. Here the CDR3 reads CASSLGLAGGPLYNEQFF. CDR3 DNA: TGTGCCAGCAGTTTAGGGCTAGCGGGAGGGCCCTTATACAATGAGCAGTTCTTC.

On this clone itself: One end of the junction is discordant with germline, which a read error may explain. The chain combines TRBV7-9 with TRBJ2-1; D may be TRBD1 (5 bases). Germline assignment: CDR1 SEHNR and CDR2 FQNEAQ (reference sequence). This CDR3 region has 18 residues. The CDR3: CSSSLVVALQGSYNEQFF. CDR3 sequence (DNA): TGTTCCAGCAGCTTAGTAGTGGCCCTCCAGGGTTCCTACAATGAGCAGTTCTTC.

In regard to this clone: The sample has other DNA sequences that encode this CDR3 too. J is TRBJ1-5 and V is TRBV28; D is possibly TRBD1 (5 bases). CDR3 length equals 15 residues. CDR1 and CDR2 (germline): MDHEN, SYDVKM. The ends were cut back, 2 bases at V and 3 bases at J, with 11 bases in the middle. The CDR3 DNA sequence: TGTGCCAGCAGTTTAGGCCAGGGTAACAATCAGCCCCAGCATTTT. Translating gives CASSLGQGNNQPQHF.

The CDR3 coding sequence is TGTGCCAGCAGCCCTAGGACTAGCGGAGAGCAGTACTTC. It encodes CASSPRTSGEQYF. The chain is built from TRBV14 and TRBJ2-7, with 10 bases that match TRBD2. V gave up 4 bases and J gave up 7 bases; unmatched junction bases: 4. The CDR3 contains 13 residues. Germline V CDR1 and CDR2: SGHDN, FVKESK. Drawing the rest from reference TRBV14 and TRBJ2-7, the complete variable domain is EAGVTQFPSHSVIEKGQTVTLRCDPISGHDNLYWYRRVMGKEIKFLLHFVKESKQDESGMPNNRFLAERTGGTYSTLKVQPAELEDSGVYFCASSPRTSGEQYFGPGTRLTVT.

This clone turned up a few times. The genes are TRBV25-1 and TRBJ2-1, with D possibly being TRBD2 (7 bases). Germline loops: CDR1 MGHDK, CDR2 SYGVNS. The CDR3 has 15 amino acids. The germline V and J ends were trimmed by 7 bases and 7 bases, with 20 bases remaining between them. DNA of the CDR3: TGTGCCAGCACTCGAGGGAGGGGGGGTTATAATGAGCAGTTCTTC. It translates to CASTRGRGGYNEQFF.

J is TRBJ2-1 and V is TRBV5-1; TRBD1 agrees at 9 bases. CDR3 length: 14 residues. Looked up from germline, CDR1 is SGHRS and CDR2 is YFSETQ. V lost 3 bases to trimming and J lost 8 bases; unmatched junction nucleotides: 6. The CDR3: CASSWGDRVYEQFF. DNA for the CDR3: TGCGCCAGCAGCTGGGGGGACAGGGTATATGAGCAGTTCTTC.

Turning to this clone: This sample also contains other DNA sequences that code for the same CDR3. CDR3 sequence: CASSIGPGGYEQYF. The CDR3 DNA is TGTGCCAGTAGTATTGGGCCAGGGGGCTACGAGCAGTACTTC. The V call is TRBV19, the J call TRBJ2-7; 7 positions agree with TRBD1. The V and J ends lost 3 bases and 3 bases, in that order; junction bases with no gene match: 5. The CDR3 is made up of 14 amino acids. In germline, CDR1 is LNHDA, CDR2 SQIVND (reference sequence).

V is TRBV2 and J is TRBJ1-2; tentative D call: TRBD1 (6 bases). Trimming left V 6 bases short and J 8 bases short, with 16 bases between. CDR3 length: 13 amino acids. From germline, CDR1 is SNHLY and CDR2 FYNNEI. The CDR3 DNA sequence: TGTGCCAGCAGCCAGGACAGTTCGGGCGGCTACACCTTC. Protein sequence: CASSQDSSGGYTF. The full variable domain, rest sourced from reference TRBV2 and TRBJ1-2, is EPEVTQTPSHQVTQMGQEVILRCVPISNHLYFYWYRQILGQKVEFLVSFYNNEISEKSEIFDDQFSVERPDGSNFTLKIRSTKLEDSAMYFCASSQDSSGGYTFGSGTRLTVV.

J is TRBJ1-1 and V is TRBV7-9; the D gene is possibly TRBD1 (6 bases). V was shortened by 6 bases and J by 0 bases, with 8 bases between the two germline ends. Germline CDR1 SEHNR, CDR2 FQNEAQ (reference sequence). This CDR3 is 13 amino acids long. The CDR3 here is CASSRTVNTEAFF. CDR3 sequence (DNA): TGTGCCAGCAGTCGGACAGTGAACACTGAAGCTTTCTTT.

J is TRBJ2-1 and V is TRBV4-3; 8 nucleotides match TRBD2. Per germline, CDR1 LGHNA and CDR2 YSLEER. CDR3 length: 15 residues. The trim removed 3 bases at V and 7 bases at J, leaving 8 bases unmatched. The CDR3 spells CASSQPGLGSNEQFF. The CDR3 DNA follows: TGCGCCAGCAGCCAGCCGGGACTAGGATCTAATGAGCAGTTCTTC.

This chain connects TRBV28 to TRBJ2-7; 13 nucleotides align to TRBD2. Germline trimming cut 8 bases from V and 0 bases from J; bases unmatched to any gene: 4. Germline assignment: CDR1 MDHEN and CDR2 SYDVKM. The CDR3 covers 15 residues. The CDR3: CASGLAGAYSYEQYF. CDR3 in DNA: TGTGCCAGCGGACTAGCGGGAGCCTACTCCTACGAGCAGTACTTC.

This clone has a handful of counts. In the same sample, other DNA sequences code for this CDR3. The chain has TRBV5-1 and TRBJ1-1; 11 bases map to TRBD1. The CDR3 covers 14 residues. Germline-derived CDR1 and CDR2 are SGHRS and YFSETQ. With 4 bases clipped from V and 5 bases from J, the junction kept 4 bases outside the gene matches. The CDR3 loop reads CASSLGQGGTEAFF. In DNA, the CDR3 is TGCGCCAGCAGCCTGGGACAGGGGGGGACTGAAGCTTTCTTT. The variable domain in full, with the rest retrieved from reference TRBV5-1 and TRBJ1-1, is KAGVTQTPRYLIKTRGQQVTLSCSPISGHRSVSWYQQTPGQGLQFLFEYFSETQRNKGNFPGRFSGRQFSNSRSEMNVSTLELGDSALYLCASSLGQGGTEAFFGQGTRLTVV.

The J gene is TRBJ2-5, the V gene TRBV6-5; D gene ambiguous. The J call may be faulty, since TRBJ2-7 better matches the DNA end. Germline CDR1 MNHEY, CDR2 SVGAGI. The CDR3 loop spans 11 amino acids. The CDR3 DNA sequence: TGTGCCAGCACTTTGGGCTACGAGCAGTACTTC. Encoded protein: CASTLGYEQYF.

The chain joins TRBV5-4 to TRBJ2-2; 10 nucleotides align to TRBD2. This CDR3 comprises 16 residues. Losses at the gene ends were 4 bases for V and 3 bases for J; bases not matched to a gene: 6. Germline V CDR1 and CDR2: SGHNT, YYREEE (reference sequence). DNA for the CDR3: TGTGCCAGCAGCAGCCCAGCGGGGGGGTACACCGGGGAGCTGTTTTTT. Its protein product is CASSSPAGGYTGELFF.